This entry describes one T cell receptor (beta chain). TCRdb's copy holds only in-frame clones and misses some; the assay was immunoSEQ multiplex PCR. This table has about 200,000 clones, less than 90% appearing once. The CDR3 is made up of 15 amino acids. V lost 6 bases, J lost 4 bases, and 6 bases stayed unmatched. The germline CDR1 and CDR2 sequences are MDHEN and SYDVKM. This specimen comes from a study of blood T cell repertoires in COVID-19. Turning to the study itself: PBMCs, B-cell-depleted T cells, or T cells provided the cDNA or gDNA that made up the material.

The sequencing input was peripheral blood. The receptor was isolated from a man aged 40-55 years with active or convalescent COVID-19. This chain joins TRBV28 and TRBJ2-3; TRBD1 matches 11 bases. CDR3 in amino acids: CASRGGQGGADTQYF. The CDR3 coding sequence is TGTGCCAGCAGGGGGGGACAGGGGGGCGCAGATACGCAGTATTTT.